This T cell receptor (beta chain) was sequenced during a study of CD8 T cells in Susac syndrome (dated by TCRdb to about 2019). For context, the study as a whole: Among the sequenced Susac syndrome patients, about six had clinically active disease and roughly eight were in clinical remission. At blood withdrawal, Susac syndrome patients were either therapy-naive, taking corticosteroids (in some cases with IVIg as well), or taking IVIg alone. Whether CD8+ T cell activation and differentiation in Susac syndrome was antigen driven was tested using repertoire sequencing.

RNA was extracted using the RNeasy kit, and roughly 0.45 to 1 microgram was reverse transcribed with random hexamers. The immunoSEQ multiplex PCR assay, which covers 54 Vbeta and 13 Jbeta segments, was used to amplify TCR beta CDR3 regions. PCR amplification bias was corrected by using a synthetic template baseline for primer optimization and computational correction. The authors processed their data as follows. Reads were annotated to V, D and J genes per IMGT and analyzed with immunoSEQ Analyzer, keeping only productive sequences. To calculate clonality, Shannon entropy was normalized by log2 of the number of productive unique sequences and then subtracted from one. Public and private clones were assessed among the 100 most prevalent clones of each patient and control. Susac-specific clones were defined as absent from healthy and MS cohorts, some 1,000 published viral clones and other ImmuneACCESS disease sequences. TCRdb handled the public reads itself, with Q25 trimming in fastp and clone calling in MiXCR, and kept productive beta chains. Entries that share a CDR3 protein sequence are merged under the most common genes and DNA. It is TCRdb's table, rather than the study itself, that gives the V and J calls and clone size. This sample gives more than 200,000 distinct CDR3 sequences in total; about 94% of them show up just once. Over 0.15% of the sample is taken by the ten largest.

On the study overall, not on this receptor specifically: The number of individuals in the TCR sequencing and HLA analysis was recognized as being relatively small. No clonal expansion was detected in the CD4+ T cell repertoire of Susac syndrome patients.

Of note for this clonotype: Its antigen has not been determined. No base quality values were provided; no much bigger clone lies one nucleotide off.

Peripheral blood CD8+ and CD4+ T cells from healthy donors, Susac syndrome patients and multiple sclerosis patients were profiled using high-throughput TCR beta sequencing. The Susac syndrome patients fulfilled recently defined diagnostic criteria for definite or probable disease. Bulk CD8+ and CD4+ T cells were purified by magnetic negative isolation, whereas CD8+ TEMRA cells were enriched by FACS. Blood was drawn into EDTA tubes, processed within 24 hours, and PBMCs were isolated by density gradient centrifugation. PBMCs destined for TCR sequencing were cryopreserved in liquid nitrogen and later thawed in a 37 °C water bath. A purity of at least 90% was achieved for sorted or isolated CD4+, CD8+ and CD8+ TEMRA cells. For CDR1 and CDR2, the germline V gene lists SGDLS and YYNGEE. Trimming takes 3 bases from V and 4 bases from J, and the germline ends sit 13 bases apart. Including cysteine and phenylalanine, the CDR3 has 15 amino acids. Only the CDR3 region is kept as DNA, spanning 45 bases read in frame from base 1.

The clonotype originates from a human donor with Susac syndrome. Sequenced material: CD4+ T cells from PBMCs. Recombination linked TRBV9 to TRBJ2-2; TRBD2 is a possible D gene, resting on 7 matching bases. The sequenced DNA: TGTGCCAGCAGCGGAGTGGGAGGGGGCACCGGGGAGCTGTTTTTT. Translated, this gives CASSGVGGGTGELFF.